The 10 T cell receptor beta chains listed next were all sequenced from one sample in a study of T cells in Graves' hyperthyroidism and ophthalmopathy. Amplification of TCR beta CDR3 regions used RNA as the template. An initial round of RT-PCR targeting the TCR CDR3 relied on the HTBI primer set. TCRdb itself ran the multiplex PCR reads through MiXCR, one entry per CDR3 protein. Seen here are about 710,000 distinct CDR3 sequences, around 17% observed once, and the top ten hold around 7.7%. Sequenced material: blood. Source of these receptors: a man between 18 and 35 years old with Graves' hyperthyroidism.

The chain combines TRBV7-9 with TRBJ2-7; TRBD2 matches 13 bases. Trimming cost V 5 bases and J 4 bases; bases outside gene matches: 8. Germline lookup yields CDR1 SEHNR and CDR2 FQNEAQ (reference sequence). The CDR3 has 16 residues. CDR3 region: CASSPWTSGSRYEQYF. The CDR3 DNA is TGTGCCAGCAGCCCCTGGACTAGCGGGAGTAGGTACGAGCAGTACTTC.

In this sample, this clonotype turned up many times. The J gene is TRBJ2-5, the V gene TRBV20-1; 11 positions agree with TRBD1. Trimming removed 6 bases from V and 5 bases from J; junction bases left unmatched: 8. This CDR3 comprises 14 residues. Germline V CDR1 and CDR2: DFQATT, SNEGSKA (reference sequence). Written as DNA, the CDR3 is TGCAGTGCCGCCGGGACAGGGGGTTGGGAGACCCAGTACTTC. It specifies CSAAGTGGWETQYF.

This clonotype was seen a handful of times. This chain links TRBV20-1 with TRBJ1-5; maybe TRBD1 (5 bases). V dropped 6 bases and J dropped 5 bases, with 14 bases sitting between them. Per the germline V gene, CDR1 is DFQATT and CDR2 is SNEGSKA (reference sequence). The CDR3 loop spans 13 amino acids. This chain's CDR3 is CSAPSGGDQPQHF. CDR3 in DNA: TGCAGTGCGCCTTCTGGGGGGGATCAGCCCCAGCATTTT.

The chain joins TRBV7-8 to TRBJ1-6, with D unresolved. In germline, CDR1 is SGHVS, CDR2 FQNEAQ. V lost 1 base to trimming and J lost 13 bases, with 11 bases between them. The CDR3 contains 13 residues. In DNA, the CDR3 is TGTGCCAGCAGCTTAGAATCGTTGGTTCCCCTCCACTTT. Protein product: CASSLESLVPLHF.

This clonotype was picked up many times. In nucleotides, the CDR3 is TGTGCCAGCAGCTTATTCGGGTTCGTGGGCAATGAGCAGTTCTTC. Translating it yields CASSLFGFVGNEQFF. The chain recombines TRBV7-3 with TRBJ2-1; D is unresolved. V lost 2 bases to trimming and J lost 6 bases, with 14 bases between them. The length of the CDR3 is 15 residues. CDR1 and CDR2 (germline): SGHTA, FQGTGA.

This clonotype was observed a few times. This chain uses TRBV19 with TRBJ2-1; TRBD2 matches 13 bases. The CDR3 consists of 15 residues. CDR1 and CDR2 (germline): LNHDA, SQIVND (reference sequence). Germline trimming cut 5 bases from V and 7 bases from J; bases unmatched to any gene: 5. The CDR3 here is CASSPTSGRKNEQFF. In DNA, the CDR3 is TGTGCCAGTAGTCCGACTAGCGGGAGGAAGAATGAGCAGTTCTTC.

The table lists this clonotype with a few counts. The rearrangement joins TRBV7-2 to TRBJ2-1, with unresolved D. The CDR3 has 15 amino acids. V was pared by 3 bases and J by 10 bases, with 19 bases between. The germline V gene has CDR1 SGHTA and CDR2 FQGNSA. CDR3 sequence: CASSFVAVHPNEQFF. In DNA, the CDR3 is TGTGCCAGCAGCTTTGTAGCAGTCCATCCCAACGAGCAGTTCTTC.

This chain connects TRBV3-1 to TRBJ1-1; 8 bases are a match to TRBD1. The CDR3 covers 16 residues. The trim removed 3 bases at V and 4 bases at J, leaving 10 bases unmatched. From germline, CDR1 is LGHDT and CDR2 YNNKEL (reference sequence). This chain's CDR3 is CASSQEDRGFSTEAFF. CDR3 in DNA: TGTGCCAGCAGCCAGGAAGACAGGGGCTTCAGCACTGAAGCTTTCTTT.

This clonotype was recorded many times. This chain connects TRBV28 to TRBJ2-6; TRBD2 matches 9 bases. Trimming removed 7 bases from V and 0 bases from J; junction bases left unmatched: 10. Germline V gene lookup returns CDR1 MDHEN and CDR2 SYDVKM. The CDR3 has 18 residues. In nucleotides, the CDR3 is TGTGCCAGCACAACCCTTGGCGGGGGGGGCTCTGGGGCCAACGTCCTGACTTTC. Amino acid sequence: CASTTLGGGGSGANVLTF.

This clonotype was found many times. The rearrangement joins TRBV2 to TRBJ2-7, with 13 positions matching TRBD2. This CDR3 has 13 residues. Germline CDR1 is SNHLY and CDR2 is FYNNEI. V dropped 8 bases and J dropped 6; count of bases not matched to a gene: 4. The CDR3 sequence is CASGRLAGGEQYF. The CDR3 region has the DNA TGTGCCAGCGGTAGACTAGCGGGAGGCGAGCAGTACTTC.